This T cell receptor (beta chain) was recovered during a study of T cell responses to AZD1222 COVID-19 vaccine. Looking at the study overall: Second doses at about 4 or about 12 weeks were pooled. Study-level points and caveats: Among vaccine-associated CD4 TCRs, coverage spanned spike, with dominance at 160-218 and 743-854. Most donors were white British and more were female, and clonal diversity was possibly underestimated. Reportedly, close to half of spike-specific TCRs are directed against unmutated variant regions.

Germline values: CDR1 SQVTM, CDR2 ANQGSEA. There are 12 residues in the CDR3. V was pared by 6 bases and J by 8 bases, with 16 bases between. Sequencing was performed with immunoSEQ multiplex PCR; in TCRdb, only in-frame clones are kept and a portion is missing. The sample holds 130,000 to 150,000 clones, 92% seen once. As concerns this clone: Its antigen remains unknown.

V and J are TRBV29-1 and TRBJ1-2; D is undetermined. Sequences were derived from peripheral blood, sampled on day 0 of AZD1222 vaccination. The source of this sequence is an adult in good health. The CDR3: CSVLEPAGGYTF. The CDR3 bases are TGCAGCGTCTTAGAACCCGCTGGAGGCTACACCTTC.